This TCR beta chain was profiled in a study of Ad26.COV2.S vaccination and SARS-CoV-2 variants. Study background: The Ad26.COV2.S arm of the COV1001 trial was where the donor was placed. Study-wide results and limits: Placebo recipients trailed vaccine recipients in spike-specific TCR breadth. Total T cell responses were possibly underestimated by TCR breadth and depth analyses.

Treatment indicated: around 19 received Ad26.COV2.S at low or high dose, single or two shots; five or six received placebo; per-sample allocation not given. Day 63 following the first vaccine or placebo injection was when the samples were taken. Recruitment in Boston yielded a donor of adult age, 18-55 years. Method: immunoSEQ multiplex PCR; TCRdb's copy keeps in-frame clones and lacks some. The table records hundreds of thousands of clones, more than 70% of them present only once. Details on this clone: What it recognizes is unknown.

This sequence originates from a person aged 18-65 years who received the Ad26.COV2.S COVID-19 vaccine or a placebo. The sequenced sample was peripheral blood, obtained in a trial of Ad26.COV2.S vaccine versus placebo.

CDR3 bases: TGTGCCAGCAGTCCCCACTCCGGGACAGGGTCCACAGATACGCAGTATTTT. Translating gives CASSPHSGTGSTDTQYF. The chain couples TRBV27 to TRBJ2-3, with 9 positions matching TRBD1. CDR3 length equals 17 residues. CDR1 and CDR2 (germline): MNHEY, SMNVEV (reference sequence). The V gene end was trimmed by 5 bases and the J gene end by 2 bases; junction bases not matched to a gene: 11.